These T cell receptor beta chains were read from a single sample in a study of T-cell memory formation after mild COVID-19. One entry per CDR3 protein, called by TCRdb with MiXCR from the 5' RACE reads. The sample carries some 110,000 distinct CDR3 sequences, over 10% recorded once. Sequenced: PBMCs or a T cell subset sorted from them (not recorded which). The receptors stem from an adult woman who had mild COVID-19 (a few samples of this study predate the infection). Cell type and time point are not known. Each CDR3 is given with its conserved first and last residue. A D gene is named only where the DNA matches it firmly. The size entry is marked missing in some rows and otherwise reads once, few, many or a size class.

V	D	J	size	DNA	CDR3
TRBV11-2	TRBD2	TRBJ2-2	.	TGTGCCAGCAGCTTCCTAGCGGGGGACGCCGGGGAGCTGTTTTTT	CASSFLAGDAGELFF
TRBV10-3	.	TRBJ2-1	few	TGTGCCATCAGCCTAGGGAGTACCTACAATGAGCAGTTCTTC	CAISLGSTYNEQFF
TRBV4-1	TRBD1	TRBJ2-7	many	TGCGCCAGCAGCCAAGACCGGGACAGGGGCTACGAGCAGTACTTC	CASSQDRDRGYEQYF
TRBV12-3/TRBV12-4	TRBD1	TRBJ1-2	.	TGTGCCAGCAGTTTCCGGGACAGCTATGGCTACACCTTC	CASSFRDSYGYTF
TRBV12-3/TRBV12-4	TRBD1	TRBJ2-5	many	TGTGCCACCTCCCGCTCAGGGGGCCTCCGAGAGACCCAGTACTTC	CATSRSGGLRETQYF
TRBV7-8	.	TRBJ2-3	few	TGTGCCAGCAGCGCTAAAAGCACAGATACGCAGTATTTT	CASSAKSTDTQYF
TRBV9	TRBD2	TRBJ2-2	many	TGTGCCAGCAGCGTTTCCGGGACTAGCCGAGGAGGCGGGGAGCTGTTTTTT	CASSVSGTSRGGGELFF
TRBV12-5	.	TRBJ2-5	few	TGTGCTAGTGGTTTGGCCCAAACCCAGTACTTC	CASGLAQTQYF
TRBV27	.	TRBJ1-5	.	TGTGCCAGCAGTCAATCCAATCAGCCCCAGCATTTT	CASSQSNQPQHF
TRBV6-5	.	TRBJ2-5	few	TGTGCCAGCAGTTACTCGAGGGCGAATTCGGCGGGAGAGACCCAGTACTTC	CASSYSRANSAGETQYF
TRBV4-3	.	TRBJ1-1	.	TGCGCCAGCAGGAGAGGCAGGTCCACGAACACTGAAGCTTTCTTT	CASRRGRSTNTEAFF
TRBV6-2/TRBV6-3	TRBD2	TRBJ2-1	few	TGTGCCAGCAGTCCTGGACTAGCGGGAGTGGGCTACAATGAGCAGTTCTTC	CASSPGLAGVGYNEQFF
TRBV20-1	.	TRBJ2-5	few	TGCAGTGCTCCTAAAGGGGAACAAGAGACCCAGTACTTC	CSAPKGEQETQYF
TRBV12-3/TRBV12-4	TRBD2	TRBJ2-7	few	TGTGCCAGCAGTACCGGGACTAGCGGGAGCTACGAGCAGTACTTC	CASSTGTSGSYEQYF
TRBV29-1	.	TRBJ1-1	few	TGCAGCGGGGAGGGAATGAACACTGAAGCTTTCTTT	CSGEGMNTEAFF
TRBV24-1	.	TRBJ1-2	.	TGTGCCACCAGTGATTTGTTGTTTGACTATGGCTACACCTTC	CATSDLLFDYGYTF
TRBV11-2	TRBD2	TRBJ2-7	.	TGTGCCAGCAGCTTAGCTCTTTCCCTAGCGGTTTACGAGCAGTACTTC	CASSLALSLAVYEQYF
TRBV7-9	TRBD1	TRBJ2-3	few	TGTGCCAGCAGGACAGGGATGTCAGATACGCAGTATTTT	CASRTGMSDTQYF
TRBV7-9	TRBD1	TRBJ1-1	.	TGTGCCAGCAGCGACTCCGGGACAGGGGGCTACACTGAAGCTTTCTTT	CASSDSGTGGYTEAFF
TRBV7-9	.	TRBJ1-4	.	TGTGCCAGCACCGGGAGGGGGAATGAAAAACTGTTTTTT	CASTGRGNEKLFF
TRBV2	TRBD2	TRBJ2-3	few	TGTGCCAAAACGGGACTAGGGGGTTCTAGCACAGATACGCAGTATTTT	CAKTGLGGSSTDTQYF
TRBV24-1	.	TRBJ2-3	few	TGTGCCACCAGTGATAGGCAACCGGGACGGCCTAGCACAGATACGCAGTATTTT	CATSDRQPGRPSTDTQYF
TRBV20-1	.	TRBJ1-2	.	TGCAGTGTAGTCCTAGACGGGGCTAACTATGGCTACACCTTC	CSVVLDGANYGYTF
TRBV6-6	.	TRBJ2-3	.	TGTGCCAGCAGTTACTCGGGGACCTCGAGCGGTAAAGATACGCAGTATTTT	CASSYSGTSSGKDTQYF
TRBV10-3	.	TRBJ2-5	.	TGTGCCATCAGTGAGTCGATAGGTTCGGTAATCCGGGAAAGCCCCATCGGGACCCAGTACTTC	CAISESIGSVIRESPIGTQYF
TRBV7-9	.	TRBJ2-1	.	TGTGCCAGCAGCTTGACAGTTAATGAGCAGTTCTTC	CASSLTVNEQFF
TRBV4-2	.	TRBJ2-1	many	TGTGCCAGCAGCCAAGATGGGGATTTGGCGGAGCAGTTCTTC	CASSQDGDLAEQFF
TRBV24-1	TRBD2	TRBJ2-1	few	TGTGCCACCAGTGTCACTAGCGGGAGAAACTACAATGAGCAGTTCTTC	CATSVTSGRNYNEQFF
TRBV5-1	.	TRBJ1-1	few	TGCGCCAGCAGCTTCGGCAGGGCGAACACTGAAGCTTTCTTT	CASSFGRANTEAFF
TRBV10-3	.	TRBJ2-6	.	TGTGCCATCAGTCCAGGGGACTCTGGGGCCAACGTCCTGACTTTC	CAISPGDSGANVLTF
TRBV2	.	TRBJ1-1	.	TGTGCCAGCAGTGAGCTTGTTGGGGCTGAAGCTTTCTTT	CASSELVGAEAFF
TRBV4-1	TRBD2	TRBJ2-7	few	TGCGCCAGCAGCCAAGAAGGGACGGGGGGACCACCTACACAGCAGTACTTC	CASSQEGTGGPPTQQYF
TRBV20-1	.	TRBJ2-3	few	TGCAGTGCTAGAGATTACAGGACACCCTTCACAGATACGCAGTATTTT	CSARDYRTPFTDTQYF
TRBV4-2	TRBD2	TRBJ2-3	many	TGTGCCAGCAGCCAAGATGGGGGGGTGACAGATACGCAGTATTTT	CASSQDGGVTDTQYF
TRBV12-3/TRBV12-4	TRBD2	TRBJ2-7	many	TGTGCCAGCAGTTTCAGCGGGAGTCCCGAGCAGTACTTC	CASSFSGSPEQYF
TRBV15	TRBD1	TRBJ2-1	few	TGTGCCACCAGCAGTTTGACAGGGGCAGGCAACAATGAGCAGTTCTTC	CATSSLTGAGNNEQFF
TRBV12-3/TRBV12-4	.	TRBJ2-5	.	TGTGCCAGCAGTTTAACGGCGGGGGCGGTGGAGACCCAGTACTTC	CASSLTAGAVETQYF
TRBV5-1	.	TRBJ2-3	.	TGCGCCAGCAGCTTGTGGCCAGGTGGTACAGATACGCAGTATTTT	CASSLWPGGTDTQYF
TRBV7-9	.	TRBJ2-3	many	TGTGCCAGCAGGATTGGCACAGATACGCAGTATTTT	CASRIGTDTQYF
TRBV6-5	.	TRBJ2-1	.	TGTGCCAGCAGGCTGACAACAGGCAATGAGCAGTTCTTC	CASRLTTGNEQFF
TRBV4-1	.	TRBJ2-7	few	TGCGCCAGCAGCCAAGGAGGCGTAAGGGACCCGTACGAGCAGTACTTC	CASSQGGVRDPYEQYF
TRBV2	TRBD2	TRBJ2-5	.	TGTGCCAGCAGCGGGACTAGCGGGGAGACCCAGTACTTC	CASSGTSGETQYF
TRBV4-3	.	TRBJ2-1	.	TGCGCCAGCAGCCAAGTGATAACGTACAATGAGCAGTTCTTC	CASSQVITYNEQFF
TRBV7-6	.	TRBJ2-6	.	TGTGCCAGCAGCTTAGAAGGGCCTGAGGTATCTGGGGCCAACGTCCTGACTTTC	CASSLEGPEVSGANVLTF
TRBV5-1	.	TRBJ2-4	.	TGCGCCAGCAGCTTGGGACTACCAGGGAAAAACATTCAGTACTTC	CASSLGLPGKNIQYF
TRBV5-1	TRBD2	TRBJ2-7	.	TGCGCCAGCAGCTTGGGACTAGCGGGGGACTCCTACGAGCAGTACTTC	CASSLGLAGDSYEQYF
TRBV7-3	.	TRBJ2-1	few	TGTGCCAGCAGCCCGGACAACTACAATGAGCAGTTCTTC	CASSPDNYNEQFF
TRBV10-3	.	TRBJ1-1	few	TGTGCCATCATAGGGGAGAGCACTGAAGCTTTCTTT	CAIIGESTEAFF
TRBV6-1	.	TRBJ2-5	many	TGTGCCAGCAGTGAGGCAGGGGGGGCGGAGACCCAGTACTTC	CASSEAGGAETQYF
TRBV5-4	.	TRBJ2-5	.	TGTGCCAGCAGCTTTCCCCCAGAGACCCAGTACTTC	CASSFPPETQYF
TRBV5-5	.	TRBJ1-2	.	TGTGCCAGCAGCTTGGAAGTATATTCTAACTATGGCTACACCTTC	CASSLEVYSNYGYTF
TRBV20-1	.	TRBJ2-5	.	TGCAGTGCTAGAGATCCCTCAAATGCCTTAGAGGAGGAGACCCAGTACTTC	CSARDPSNALEEETQYF
TRBV20-1	TRBD1	TRBJ2-7	few	TGCAGTGCTGGGAAAGAGGGGGCCGGCTACGAGCAGTACTTC	CSAGKEGAGYEQYF
TRBV7-3	TRBD2	TRBJ2-1	medium-sized	TGTGCCAGCAGCTTGGGGACTAGCGGGTACAATGAGCAGTTCTTC	CASSLGTSGYNEQFF
TRBV7-9	.	TRBJ1-1	.	TGTGCCAGCAGCTTCATCGGTGCGGGGGGCACTGAAGCTTTCTTT	CASSFIGAGGTEAFF
TRBV5-1	.	TRBJ1-2	.	TGCGCCAGCAGCTTGGGAGGAGGGGTGGCATATGGCTACACCTTC	CASSLGGGVAYGYTF
TRBV7-8	.	TRBJ2-1	.	TGTGCCAGCAGCTCCCGGCGGATTGACACCTACAATGAGCAGTTCTTC	CASSSRRIDTYNEQFF